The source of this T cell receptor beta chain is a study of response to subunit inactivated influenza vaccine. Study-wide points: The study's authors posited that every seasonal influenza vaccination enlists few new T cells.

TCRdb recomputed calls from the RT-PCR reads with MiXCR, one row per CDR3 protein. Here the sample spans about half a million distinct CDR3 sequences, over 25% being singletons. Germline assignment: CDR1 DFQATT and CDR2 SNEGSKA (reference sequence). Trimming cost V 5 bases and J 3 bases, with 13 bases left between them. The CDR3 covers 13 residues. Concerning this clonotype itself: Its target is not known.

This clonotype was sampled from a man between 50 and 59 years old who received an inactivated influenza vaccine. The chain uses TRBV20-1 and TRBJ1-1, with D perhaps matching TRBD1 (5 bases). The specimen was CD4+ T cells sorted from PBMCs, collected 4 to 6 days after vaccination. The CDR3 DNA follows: TGCAGTGCTCAGAGGTCCAGGGACACTGAAGCTTTCTTT. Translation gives CSAQRSRDTEAFF.